Shown below are 30 T cell receptor beta chains from a single sample sequenced in a study of PD-1 blockade in classical Hodgkin lymphoma. The method was immunoSEQ multiplex PCR; TCRdb's version includes in-frame clones alone and lacks a portion of them. Among about 20,000 clones listed, about 80% were seen once. Time point given: cycle 4 day 1 (C4D1), after about 6 weeks of nivolumab. Every single patient, without exception, relapsed after autologous stem cell transplantation, and brentuximab vedotin exposure varied. The specimen was peripheral blood mononuclear cells (PBMCs), collected before the fourth cycle of nivolumab. Receptors originate from a human donor with classical Hodgkin lymphoma.

The genes are TRBV9 and TRBJ2-5; 10 bases line up with TRBD2. CDR3 length: 17 amino acids. Losses at the gene ends were 0 bases for V and 2 bases for J; bases not matched to a gene: 7. The V gene's germline CDR1 is SGDLS and CDR2 YYNGEE. The CDR3 nucleotides read TGTGCCAGCAGCGTAGCCCCCAGCGGGGGGGCTCAAGAGACCCAGTACTTC. As protein: CASSVAPSGGAQETQYF.

To note about this clone: This probably arose from a read error, given a far larger clone one base away. In the same sample, other DNA sequences code for this CDR3. J is TRBJ1-2 and V is TRBV20-1, with D uncertain. CDR3 length: 10 residues. Germline CDR1 reads DFQATT; CDR2 reads SNEGSKA (reference sequence). Trimming left V 4 bases short and J 11 bases short, with 11 bases between. The CDR3 reads CSAMSRGYTF. The CDR3 region has the DNA TGCAGTGCTATGAGTCGGGGTTACACCTTC.

V and J are TRBV6-5 and TRBJ1-6; D is unclear. This CDR3 has 15 residues. V lost 2 bases, J lost 8 bases, and 13 bases lay in between. Germline V gene lookup returns CDR1 MNHEY and CDR2 SVGAGI. This chain's CDR3 is CASSYEQSTDSPLHF. In DNA form, the CDR3 reads TGTGCCAGCAGTTACGAACAGAGCACGGATTCACCCCTCCACTTT.

V and J are TRBV29-1 and TRBJ1-2, with 12 bases identical to TRBD1. The germline CDR1 and CDR2 sequences are SQVTM and ANQGSEA. The length of the CDR3 is 15 residues. Trimming cost V 2 bases and J 8 bases; bases outside gene matches: 9. CDR3 bases: TGCAGCGTTGAATTAGGGGACAGGGGGCAGGAAGGCTACACCTTC. This gives the protein CSVELGDRGQEGYTF.

The CDR3 region has the DNA TGTGCCAGCAGTTTATCGGGGTTAAAGACCCAGTACTTC. Translated: CASSLSGLKTQYF. The chain couples TRBV27 to TRBJ2-5; D is ambiguous. Looked up from germline, CDR1 is MNHEY and CDR2 is SMNVEV (reference sequence). The V and J ends lost 0 bases and 6 bases respectively, with 8 bases between them. There are 13 residues in the CDR3.

The chain carries TRBV7-8 and TRBJ2-3; D is uncertain. This CDR3 comprises 12 residues. V dropped 2 bases and J dropped 4 bases, with 4 bases sitting between them. Germline CDR1 is SGHVS and CDR2 is FQNEAQ. CDR3 region: CASSLWSDTQYF. The CDR3, as DNA: TGTGCCAGCAGCTTATGGTCAGATACGCAGTATTTT.

J is TRBJ2-3 and V is TRBV11-2; D is undetermined. In germline, CDR1 is SGHAT, CDR2 FQNNGV. CDR3 length: 12 residues. The V and J ends lost 1 base and 1 base respectively, with 0 bases between them. DNA for the CDR3: TGTGCCAGCAGCTTAGGCACAGATACGCAGTATTTT. Translating gives CASSLGTDTQYF.

The chain employs TRBV6-5 and TRBJ1-1; 7 bases line up with TRBD1. Losses at the gene ends were 4 bases for V and 4 bases for J; bases not matched to a gene: 9. Germline V lookup: CDR1 MNHEY, CDR2 SVGAGI. The CDR3 runs 15 residues. CDR3 sequence: CASSLVQGVRTEAFF. CDR3 bases: TGTGCCAGCAGTTTAGTTCAGGGGGTTCGCACTGAAGCTTTCTTT.

The chain has TRBV25-1 and TRBJ1-5; tentatively, D is TRBD1 (5 bases). The CDR3 runs to 14 residues. Trimming took 5 bases from V and 3 from J, leaving 11 bases between them. CDR1 is MGHDK and CDR2 is SYGVNS in the germline V gene. The DNA of the CDR3 is TGTGCCAGCAGTCTCGGGACCCACAATCAGCCCCAGCATTTT. Translating it yields CASSLGTHNQPQHF.

This clone was counted between two and nine times. CDR3 amino acids: CASSLGRGAGVDYGYTF. The CDR3 DNA sequence: TGTGCCAGCAGCTTAGGTAGGGGGGCTGGAGTGGACTATGGCTACACCTTC. This chain uses TRBV7-9 with TRBJ1-2; D may be TRBD1 (6 bases). This CDR3 contains 17 residues. Trimming pared 1 base from V and 3 bases from J, leaving 18 bases between. Germline values: CDR1 SEHNR, CDR2 FQNEAQ (reference sequence).

This clone ranks as medium-sized. The gene calls are TRBV29-1 and TRBJ2-7; D ambiguous. V was clipped by 5 bases and J by 2 bases, with 10 bases between them. Per the germline V gene, CDR1 is SQVTM and CDR2 is ANQGSEA. This CDR3 comprises 12 residues. This chain's CDR3 is CSVQVAAYEQYF. The DNA of the CDR3 is TGCAGCGTTCAAGTCGCAGCCTACGAGCAGTACTTC.

The V gene is TRBV19, the J gene TRBJ1-2, with a weak D call TRBD1 (5 bases). The CDR3 has 16 amino acids. Germline lookup yields CDR1 LNHDA and CDR2 SQIVND (reference sequence). The germline V and J ends were trimmed by 6 bases and 6 bases, with 23 bases remaining between them. The chain's CDR3 is CASRPPGPLPSDGYTF. The CDR3 DNA reads TGTGCCAGTAGACCCCCAGGGCCACTGCCATCCGATGGCTACACCTTC.

The chain joins TRBV7-9 to TRBJ1-1; D gene ambiguous. This CDR3 has 14 amino acids. V lost 1 base, J lost 0 bases, and 6 bases lay in between. Germline V gene data show CDR1 as SEHNR and CDR2 as FQNEAQ (reference sequence). The CDR3: CASSLVRVNTEAFF. The CDR3 coding sequence is TGTGCCAGCAGCTTAGTAAGGGTGAACACTGAAGCTTTCTTT.

This chain's CDR3 is CASSRSGPSTDTQYF. The CDR3 DNA reads as TGTGCCAGCAGCAGGTCGGGACCCTCGACAGATACGCAGTATTTT. The chain has TRBV5-4 and TRBJ2-3; the D gene could be TRBD1 or TRBD2 (5 bases each). The length of the CDR3 is 15 residues. V lost 4 bases and J lost 3, with 15 bases in between. The germline V gene encodes CDR1 SGHNT and CDR2 YYREEE (reference sequence).

This rearrangement joins TRBV7-9 to TRBJ1-1, with TRBD1 identical over 7 bases. CDR3 length: 14 residues. CDR1 is SEHNR and CDR2 is FQNEAQ in the germline V gene (reference sequence). V dropped 1 base and J dropped 6; count of bases not matched to a gene: 5. The CDR3 sequence: CASSLGTGAPEAFF. DNA for the CDR3: TGTGCCAGCAGCTTAGGGACAGGAGCCCCTGAAGCTTTCTTT.

The genes are TRBV28 and TRBJ1-2; D gene ambiguous. CDR1 and CDR2 from the germline V gene are MDHEN and SYDVKM. The CDR3 extends over 12 amino acids. V dropped 5 bases and J dropped 6 bases, with 10 bases sitting between them. The CDR3 nucleotides read TGTGCCAGCAGTGAGAACACTCATGGCTACACCTTC. It specifies CASSENTHGYTF.

The count of this clone is one. The chain is built from TRBV6-5 and TRBJ1-4; D is unresolved. V was shortened by 6 bases and J by 10 bases, with 21 bases between the two germline ends. The CDR3 is made up of 15 amino acids. CDR1 is MNHEY, CDR2 SVGAGI, per germline. The CDR3 DNA reads as TGTGCCAGCAGACCAACTCCGACCCTACTTGGAAAACTGTTTTTT. Its translation is CASRPTPTLLGKLFF.

J is TRBJ1-4 and V is TRBV6-5, with 8 positions matching TRBD1. The CDR3 runs to 14 residues. The germline gives CDR1 MNHEY, CDR2 SVGAGI. V lost 5 bases, J lost 8 bases, and 7 bases stayed unmatched. The CDR3 DNA follows: TGTGCCAGCAGTGTGACAGGGGAGGGCGAAAAACTGTTTTTT. Its protein product is CASSVTGEGEKLFF.

The genes are TRBV19 and TRBJ1-6, with D perhaps matching TRBD1 (6 bases). Germline V gives CDR1 LNHDA, CDR2 SQIVND (reference sequence). The CDR3 sequence is 15 residues long. Trimming removed 1 base from V and 7 bases from J, with 11 bases in between. CDR3 nucleotides: TGTGCCAGTAGTATAGTGTCGCAGGGGAATTCACCCCTCCACTTT. Its translation: CASSIVSQGNSPLHF.

The rearrangement uses TRBV5-5 and TRBJ1-5; a weak D match, TRBD1 (5 bases). Trimming left V 0 bases short and J 0 bases short, with 16 bases between. CDR3 length: 18 amino acids. CDR1 SGHKS and CDR2 YYEKEE come from the germline V gene (reference sequence). The CDR3 loop is CASSLDPAGTGSNQPQHF. The CDR3 nucleotides read TGTGCCAGCAGCTTGGACCCGGCCGGGACGGGTAGCAATCAGCCCCAGCATTTT. Drawing the rest from reference TRBV5-5 and TRBJ1-5, the complete variable domain is DAGVTQSPTHLIKTRGQQVTLRCSPISGHKSVSWYQQVLGQGPQFIFQYYEKEERGRGNFPDRFSARQFPNYSSELNVNALLLGDSALYLCASSLDPAGTGSNQPQHFGDGTRLSIL.

The V gene is TRBV6-5, the J gene TRBJ2-5; D gene uncertain. With 0 bases removed from V and 4 bases from J, the gap between germline ends came to 3 bases. The CDR3 consists of 12 residues. Germline loops: CDR1 MNHEY, CDR2 SVGAGI. DNA for the CDR3: TGTGCCAGCAGTTACTCAGGAGAGACCCAGTACTTC. This translates into CASSYSGETQYF.

This chain connects TRBV5-1 to TRBJ2-3, with TRBD2 matching over 13 bases. The CDR3 consists of 17 residues. Looked up from germline, CDR1 is SGHRS and CDR2 is YFSETQ. Losses at the gene ends were 2 bases for V and 3 bases for J; bases not matched to a gene: 6. CDR3 coding DNA: TGCGCCAGCAGCTTCACCCGACTAGCGGGGGGTACAGATACGCAGTATTTT. This encodes CASSFTRLAGGTDTQYF.

The rearrangement joins TRBV21-1 to TRBJ2-7; the D call TRBD2 from the table was never checked on the DNA. TRBV21-1 is deemed a pseudogene. This CDR3 region has 13 residues. The CDR3 bases are TGTGCCAGCAGCAAAGAGAAAGCCCTCGAGCAGTACTTC. It translates to CASSKEKALEQYF.

The table lists this clone with a few counts. V and J are TRBV6-7 and TRBJ1-5; D uncertain. TRBV6-7 is annotated as an ORF whose role is uncertain. The CDR3 runs 17 residues. V gave up 4 bases and J gave up 0 bases, with 16 bases separating them. The CDR3: CASSSLRRTYSNQPQHF. CDR3 in DNA: TGTGCCAGCAGTTCCTTAAGACGGACTTATAGCAATCAGCCCCAGCATTTT.

This clone has more than one count but fewer than ten. The genes are TRBV25-1 and TRBJ2-3; D remains unclear. Trimming removed 3 bases at V and 8 bases at J, with 3 bases between. Germline V lookup: CDR1 MGHDK, CDR2 SYGVNS. The CDR3 covers 10 residues. CDR3 sequence: CASSDGTQYF. The CDR3 DNA reads TGTGCCAGCAGTGATGGTACGCAGTATTTT.

The chain uses TRBV6-1 and TRBJ2-7, with 7 bases fitting TRBD1. Germline V CDR1 and CDR2: MNHNS, SASEGT. Unmatched junction bases numbered 4, after V lost 5 bases and J lost 0 bases. The CDR3 sequence is 14 residues long. CDR3 protein: CASSLDRASYEQYF. Written as DNA, the CDR3 is TGTGCCAGCAGTTTAGACAGGGCCTCCTACGAGCAGTACTTC.

This sequence joins TRBV5-6 and TRBJ2-1; D is uncertain. V was cut by 0 bases and J by 11 bases, with 6 bases left in between. Germline loops: CDR1 SGHDT, CDR2 YYEEEE. The CDR3 totals 11 residues. CDR3 nucleotides: TGTGCCAGCAGCTTGGGGGTTCAGCAGTTCTTC. It is translated as CASSLGVQQFF.

This sequence joins TRBV11-2 and TRBJ2-7; TRBD1 agrees at 8 bases. The junction had 5 bases not matched to a gene; V was cut back by 5 bases and J by 5 bases. CDR1 SGHAT and CDR2 FQNNGV come from the germline V gene. The CDR3 is 13 residues long. The CDR3 DNA is TGTGCCAGCAGCGGACAGGGTTGGAACGAGCAGTACTTC. The encoded protein is CASSGQGWNEQYF.

The chain combines TRBV27 with TRBJ1-2; 7 nucleotides match TRBD1. The CDR3 extends over 16 amino acids. Germline trimming cut 1 base from V and 4 bases from J; bases unmatched to any gene: 9. The germline gives CDR1 MNHEY, CDR2 SMNVEV (reference sequence). For the CDR3, the DNA is TGTGCCAGCAGTTTATATCCCCTAGGGGGCTCCTATGGCTACACCTTC. Residues: CASSLYPLGGSYGYTF.

This clone appeared a single time. The chain recombines TRBV6-5 with TRBJ2-2; D is unclear. This CDR3 spans 14 amino acids. Per germline, CDR1 MNHEY and CDR2 SVGAGI. The V end was cut by 6 bases, the J end by 3 bases, with 11 bases between. As DNA, the CDR3 is TGTGCCAGCAGCCTAGACCGTGACACCGGGGAGCTGTTTTTT. Translating gives CASSLDRDTGELFF.